One and the same sample provided the 14 T cell receptor beta chains below, sequenced in a study of response to subunit inactivated influenza vaccine. One entry per CDR3 protein results from TCRdb running MiXCR on the RT-PCR reads. The sample gives about 830,000 distinct CDR3 sequences, less than 20% of which show up once; under 13% is in the top ten. This sample comprised PBMCs from blood, obtained about 5 days after vaccination. These receptors were obtained from a man aged 50-60 years who received an inactivated influenza vaccine.

This clonotype was seen a few times. The chain carries TRBV7-8 and TRBJ2-7; 8 positions match TRBD2. Germline CDR1 reads SGHVS; CDR2 reads FQNEAQ. After removal of 1 base from V and 9 bases from J, the junction contained 5 bases not matched to a gene. The CDR3 sequence is 13 residues long. CDR3 sequence: CASSLVAGGLQYF. The CDR3 DNA follows: TGTGCCAGCAGCTTAGTTGCGGGGGGCCTGCAGTACTTC.

The chain uses TRBV20-1 and TRBJ2-3; D could derive from TRBD1 or TRBD2 (6 bases each). This CDR3 has 13 amino acids. V was shortened by 3 bases and J by 8 bases, with 15 bases between the two germline ends. Germline values: CDR1 DFQATT, CDR2 SNEGSKA (reference sequence). CDR3 in DNA: TGCAGTGCTAGGGGGACCGGGGGCGGTACGCAGTATTTT. Its protein product is CSARGTGGGTQYF.

This clonotype came up many times. The chain couples TRBV12-3 or TRBV12-4 to TRBJ2-7; TRBD1 might be the D (6 bases). The CDR3 covers 13 residues. Trimming removed 3 bases at V and 3 bases at J, with 9 bases between. The CDR3 bases are TGTGCCAGCAGTTTTAACAGGGACTACGAGCAGTACTTC. Its translation: CASSFNRDYEQYF.

This clonotype appeared a few times. CDR3 sequence: CSARVLQGWKTDTQYF. The CDR3 DNA reads as TGCAGTGCTAGAGTTCTTCAGGGGTGGAAGACAGATACGCAGTATTTT. This sequence joins TRBV20-1 and TRBJ2-3; tentatively, D is TRBD1 (6 bases). V shed 1 base and J shed 3 bases, with 17 bases lying between them. There are 16 residues in the CDR3. The germline CDR1 and CDR2 sequences are DFQATT and SNEGSKA (reference sequence).

This clonotype was counted a few times. The chain has TRBV29-1 and TRBJ2-3; 10 bases align to TRBD2. Trimming at V came to 4 bases and at J to 5 bases, leaving 6 bases not matched to a gene. CDR3 length equals 14 residues. In germline, CDR1 is SQVTM, CDR2 ANQGSEA. DNA of the CDR3: TGCAGCGTTGGGCTAGCGGGAGCTAAAGATACGCAGTATTTT. Amino acids: CSVGLAGAKDTQYF.

V gene TRBV12-3 or TRBV12-4 combines with J gene TRBJ2-5; weak D call: TRBD2 (7 bases). The CDR3 consists of 16 residues. The V gene lost 5 bases and the J gene lost 5 bases, with 21 bases spanning the gap. The CDR3 DNA is TGTGCCAGCAGTCCGGGGGGCGGGCCCCGAAGGGAGACCCAGTACTTC. Amino acids: CASSPGGGPRRETQYF.

The chain has TRBV28 and TRBJ2-1, with TRBD1 identical over 9 bases. From germline, CDR1 is MDHEN and CDR2 SYDVKM. With 2 bases clipped from V and 5 bases from J, the junction kept 10 bases outside the gene matches. The length of the CDR3 is 17 residues. The CDR3 bases are TGTGCCAGCAGTTTACAGGGGGACAGGGCCGTAAACAATGAGCAGTTCTTC. Residues: CASSLQGDRAVNNEQFF. Based on the CDR3 plus reference TRBV28 and TRBJ2-1, the full variable domain is DVKVTQSSRYLVKRTGEKVFLECVQDMDHENMFWYRQDPGLGLRLIYFSYDVKMKEKGDIPEGYSVSREKKERFSLILESASTNQTSMYLCASSLQGDRAVNNEQFFGPGTRLTVL.

Worth noting for this clonotype: Relative to the germline gene, one junction end is altered; a read error may explain this. The rearrangement joins TRBV4-1 to TRBJ2-2; 8 nucleotides agree with TRBD1. Germline V lookup: CDR1 MGHRA, CDR2 YSYEKL. This CDR3 region has 15 residues. The CDR3 here is CASRQGTGYTGELFF. CDR3 sequence (DNA): TGCGCCAGCAGACAAGGGACAGGCTACACCGGGGAGCTGTTTTTT.

This clonotype has only a few counts. This rearrangement joins TRBV24-1 to TRBJ2-1, with 8 bases fitting TRBD1. Germline lookup yields CDR1 KGHDR and CDR2 SFDVKD. The J segment lost 1 base and the V segment lost 3 bases, leaving 1 base of the junction unmatched. The CDR3 consists of 15 residues. The CDR3 here is CATSDGTGSYNEQFF. The CDR3 DNA reads as TGTGCCACCAGTGATGGGACAGGTTCCTACAATGAGCAGTTCTTC.

This clonotype showed up just a few times. The chain has TRBV9 and TRBJ2-5; 12 bases line up with TRBD1. Per the germline V gene, CDR1 is SGDLS and CDR2 is YYNGEE. CDR3 length: 16 residues. J lost 2 bases, V lost 4 bases, and 6 bases had no gene match. CDR3 in amino acids: CASSLGTGGRQETQYF. The CDR3 DNA sequence: TGTGCCAGCAGCTTAGGGACAGGGGGCAGGCAAGAGACCCAGTACTTC.

The chain has TRBV11-2 and TRBJ1-1, with 7 positions matching TRBD1. The J segment lost 11 bases and the V segment lost 4 bases, leaving 7 bases of the junction unmatched. Germline lookup yields CDR1 SGHAT and CDR2 FQNNGV. This CDR3 spans 12 amino acids. DNA of the CDR3: TGTGCCAGCAGCTCCGACAGGGTGGCCGCTTTCTTT. This sequence encodes CASSSDRVAAFF.

The chain joins TRBV20-1 to TRBJ2-3; D unresolved. Trimming removed 0 bases from V and 4 bases from J, with 11 bases in between. CDR3 length equals 14 residues. Germline loops: CDR1 DFQATT, CDR2 SNEGSKA (reference sequence). The CDR3 is CSARDWVSADTQYF. The CDR3 coding sequence is TGCAGTGCTAGAGATTGGGTTTCCGCAGATACGCAGTATTTT.

This clonotype was recorded a few times. V and J are TRBV6-2 or TRBV6-3 and TRBJ2-1, with 9 bases that match TRBD2. This CDR3 comprises 15 residues. The J segment lost 5 bases and the V segment lost 4 bases, leaving 6 bases of the junction unmatched. Germline CDR1 MNHEY, CDR2 SVGEGT. This chain's CDR3 is CASSWLAGINNEQFF. Here the CDR3 DNA reads TGTGCCAGCAGTTGGCTAGCGGGAATCAACAATGAGCAGTTCTTC.

This clonotype was found a few times. The chain links TRBV10-3 to TRBJ2-1; D gene uncertain. The CDR3 spans 13 residues. Germline V lookup: CDR1 ENHRY, CDR2 SYGVKD. Trimming cost V 3 bases and J 6 bases, with 9 bases left between them. The CDR3 is CAISEGRLNEQFF. The CDR3 region has the DNA TGTGCCATCAGTGAAGGACGTCTCAATGAGCAGTTCTTC.